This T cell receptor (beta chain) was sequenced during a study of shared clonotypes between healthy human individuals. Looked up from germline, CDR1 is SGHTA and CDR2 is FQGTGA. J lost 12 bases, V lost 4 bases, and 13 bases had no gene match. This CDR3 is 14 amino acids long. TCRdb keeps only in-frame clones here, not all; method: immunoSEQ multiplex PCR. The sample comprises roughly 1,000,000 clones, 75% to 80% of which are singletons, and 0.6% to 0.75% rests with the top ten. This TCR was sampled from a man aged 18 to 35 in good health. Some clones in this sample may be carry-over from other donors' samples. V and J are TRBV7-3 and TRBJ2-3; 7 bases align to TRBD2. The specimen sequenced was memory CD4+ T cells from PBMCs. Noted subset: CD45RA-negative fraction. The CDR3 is CASSSAGTTQGQYF. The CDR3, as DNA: TGTGCCAGCAGCTCGGCCGGGACTACCCAGGGACAGTATTTT.